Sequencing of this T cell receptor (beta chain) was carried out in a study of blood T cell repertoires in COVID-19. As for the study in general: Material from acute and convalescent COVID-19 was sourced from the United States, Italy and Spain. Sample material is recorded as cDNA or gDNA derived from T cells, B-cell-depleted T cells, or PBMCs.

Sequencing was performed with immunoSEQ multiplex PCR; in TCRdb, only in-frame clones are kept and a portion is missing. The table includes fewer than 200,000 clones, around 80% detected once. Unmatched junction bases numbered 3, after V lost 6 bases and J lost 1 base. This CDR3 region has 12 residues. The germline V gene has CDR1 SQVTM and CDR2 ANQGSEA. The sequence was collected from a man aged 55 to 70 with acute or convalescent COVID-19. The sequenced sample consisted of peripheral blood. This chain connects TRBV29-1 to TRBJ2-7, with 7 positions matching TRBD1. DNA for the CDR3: TGCAGCGTATCGGACAGGTCCTACGAGCAGTACTTC. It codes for CSVSDRSYEQYF.